The 5 T cell receptor beta chains below come from one sample, sequenced in a study of cytomegalovirus exposure and HLA in healthy donors. Primers included in the PCR were 60 Vbeta and 13 Jbeta primers. The repertoire was sequenced with immunoSEQ multiplex PCR; TCRdb's copy has only in-frame clones and lacks some. The table includes around 170,000 clones, about 65% detected once. Sequencing used PBMCs. The receptors were gathered from a girl aged 10-17 years in good health and CMV-seronegative.

V and J are TRBV5-1 and TRBJ2-7; TRBD1 matches at 8 bases. This CDR3 comprises 17 residues. Trimming at V came to 0 bases and at J to 5 bases, leaving 13 bases not matched to a gene. CDR1 is SGHRS, CDR2 YFSETQ, per germline. The CDR3, as DNA: TGCGCCAGCAGCTTGGCTATTCAGGGGGCTTGGAGAAACGAGCAGTACTTC. Translating gives CASSLAIQGAWRNEQYF.

The J gene is TRBJ1-5, the V gene TRBV16; possible D gene TRBD1, 6 bases. CDR1 is KGHSY, CDR2 FQNENV, per germline. V lost 4 bases, J lost 4 bases, and 17 bases lay in between. This CDR3 has 16 amino acids. CDR3 DNA sequence: TGTGCCAGCAGCCGCCTCGGGACAAGGAATAATCAGCCCCAGCATTTT. Amino acid sequence: CASSRLGTRNNQPQHF. The variable domain in full, with the rest retrieved from reference TRBV16 and TRBJ1-5, is GEEVAQTPKHLVRGEGQKAKLYCAPIKGHSYVFWYQQVLKNEFKFLISFQNENVFDETGMPKERFSAKCLPNSPCSLEIQATKLEDSAVYFCASSRLGTRNNQPQHFGDGTRLSIL.

Only a few counts were recorded for this clone. CDR3 DNA sequence: TGTGCCATCAGCCGAAGCTGGGACAGGGTCTTCACCGGGGAGCTGTTTTTT. This sequence encodes CAISRSWDRVFTGELFF. The rearrangement joins TRBV10-3 to TRBJ2-2, with TRBD1 identical over 9 bases. The CDR3 spans 17 residues. The germline V gene has CDR1 ENHRY and CDR2 SYGVKD. With V trimmed by 6 bases and J by 4 bases, 12 bases remained unmatched.

The chain links TRBV7-2 to TRBJ1-5; no reliable D call. The CDR3 is 14 amino acids. Trimming took 5 bases from V and 9 from J, leaving 17 bases between them. CDR1 is SGHTA, CDR2 FQGNSA, per germline. CDR3 in DNA: TGTGCCAGCAGCCCGACCCCGGGCAGCGGGCCCCAGCATTTT. Its protein is CASSPTPGSGPQHF.

CDR3 in amino acids: CASSARDRGLSAGELFF. In DNA form, the CDR3 reads TGTGCCAGCAGCGCCCGGGACAGGGGGCTATCGGCCGGGGAGCTGTTTTTT. The chain couples TRBV9 to TRBJ2-2, with 12 bases that match TRBD1. The CDR3 is 17 amino acids. Unmatched junction bases numbered 9, after V lost 3 bases and J lost 6 bases. Germline V gene data show CDR1 as SGDLS and CDR2 as YYNGEE.